Listed below are T cell receptor beta chains from one sample, sequenced in a study of early T cells in non-severe SARS-CoV-2 infection. In TCRdb, the 5' RACE reads were re-called with MiXCR into one record per CDR3 protein. The sample gives roughly 72,000 distinct CDR3 sequences, 10% to 15% of which show up once; 1.1% is in the top ten. Sequencing was done on a sample of whole blood. The receptors derive from an adult who was a healthcare worker with PCR-confirmed SARS-CoV-2 infection or an uninfected control (not recorded which). The conserved cysteine and the conserved F or W are not part of the CDR3 here. Some rows mark clone size as missing; the rest say once, few, many or name a class of expanded clone.

size,V,J,CDR3
-,TRBV10-3,TRBJ2-7,AISERQNYEQY
-,TRBV12-3/TRBV12-4,TRBJ2-2,ASSSTGESSGELF
-,TRBV19,TRBJ2-5,ASSIDPDNQETQY
few,TRBV18,TRBJ2-7,ASSSTGGSYEQY
-,TRBV28,TRBJ1-2,AGNGGQGSYGYT
-,TRBV6-4,TRBJ2-1,ASSRQANNEQF
many,TRBV10-3,TRBJ1-2,AISSPWTYGYT
-,TRBV3-1,TRBJ1-4,ASSQVSADWVEKLF
-,TRBV19,TRBJ2-3,ASSKKPSTDTQY
-,TRBV20-1,TRBJ1-4,SARATGIGEKLF